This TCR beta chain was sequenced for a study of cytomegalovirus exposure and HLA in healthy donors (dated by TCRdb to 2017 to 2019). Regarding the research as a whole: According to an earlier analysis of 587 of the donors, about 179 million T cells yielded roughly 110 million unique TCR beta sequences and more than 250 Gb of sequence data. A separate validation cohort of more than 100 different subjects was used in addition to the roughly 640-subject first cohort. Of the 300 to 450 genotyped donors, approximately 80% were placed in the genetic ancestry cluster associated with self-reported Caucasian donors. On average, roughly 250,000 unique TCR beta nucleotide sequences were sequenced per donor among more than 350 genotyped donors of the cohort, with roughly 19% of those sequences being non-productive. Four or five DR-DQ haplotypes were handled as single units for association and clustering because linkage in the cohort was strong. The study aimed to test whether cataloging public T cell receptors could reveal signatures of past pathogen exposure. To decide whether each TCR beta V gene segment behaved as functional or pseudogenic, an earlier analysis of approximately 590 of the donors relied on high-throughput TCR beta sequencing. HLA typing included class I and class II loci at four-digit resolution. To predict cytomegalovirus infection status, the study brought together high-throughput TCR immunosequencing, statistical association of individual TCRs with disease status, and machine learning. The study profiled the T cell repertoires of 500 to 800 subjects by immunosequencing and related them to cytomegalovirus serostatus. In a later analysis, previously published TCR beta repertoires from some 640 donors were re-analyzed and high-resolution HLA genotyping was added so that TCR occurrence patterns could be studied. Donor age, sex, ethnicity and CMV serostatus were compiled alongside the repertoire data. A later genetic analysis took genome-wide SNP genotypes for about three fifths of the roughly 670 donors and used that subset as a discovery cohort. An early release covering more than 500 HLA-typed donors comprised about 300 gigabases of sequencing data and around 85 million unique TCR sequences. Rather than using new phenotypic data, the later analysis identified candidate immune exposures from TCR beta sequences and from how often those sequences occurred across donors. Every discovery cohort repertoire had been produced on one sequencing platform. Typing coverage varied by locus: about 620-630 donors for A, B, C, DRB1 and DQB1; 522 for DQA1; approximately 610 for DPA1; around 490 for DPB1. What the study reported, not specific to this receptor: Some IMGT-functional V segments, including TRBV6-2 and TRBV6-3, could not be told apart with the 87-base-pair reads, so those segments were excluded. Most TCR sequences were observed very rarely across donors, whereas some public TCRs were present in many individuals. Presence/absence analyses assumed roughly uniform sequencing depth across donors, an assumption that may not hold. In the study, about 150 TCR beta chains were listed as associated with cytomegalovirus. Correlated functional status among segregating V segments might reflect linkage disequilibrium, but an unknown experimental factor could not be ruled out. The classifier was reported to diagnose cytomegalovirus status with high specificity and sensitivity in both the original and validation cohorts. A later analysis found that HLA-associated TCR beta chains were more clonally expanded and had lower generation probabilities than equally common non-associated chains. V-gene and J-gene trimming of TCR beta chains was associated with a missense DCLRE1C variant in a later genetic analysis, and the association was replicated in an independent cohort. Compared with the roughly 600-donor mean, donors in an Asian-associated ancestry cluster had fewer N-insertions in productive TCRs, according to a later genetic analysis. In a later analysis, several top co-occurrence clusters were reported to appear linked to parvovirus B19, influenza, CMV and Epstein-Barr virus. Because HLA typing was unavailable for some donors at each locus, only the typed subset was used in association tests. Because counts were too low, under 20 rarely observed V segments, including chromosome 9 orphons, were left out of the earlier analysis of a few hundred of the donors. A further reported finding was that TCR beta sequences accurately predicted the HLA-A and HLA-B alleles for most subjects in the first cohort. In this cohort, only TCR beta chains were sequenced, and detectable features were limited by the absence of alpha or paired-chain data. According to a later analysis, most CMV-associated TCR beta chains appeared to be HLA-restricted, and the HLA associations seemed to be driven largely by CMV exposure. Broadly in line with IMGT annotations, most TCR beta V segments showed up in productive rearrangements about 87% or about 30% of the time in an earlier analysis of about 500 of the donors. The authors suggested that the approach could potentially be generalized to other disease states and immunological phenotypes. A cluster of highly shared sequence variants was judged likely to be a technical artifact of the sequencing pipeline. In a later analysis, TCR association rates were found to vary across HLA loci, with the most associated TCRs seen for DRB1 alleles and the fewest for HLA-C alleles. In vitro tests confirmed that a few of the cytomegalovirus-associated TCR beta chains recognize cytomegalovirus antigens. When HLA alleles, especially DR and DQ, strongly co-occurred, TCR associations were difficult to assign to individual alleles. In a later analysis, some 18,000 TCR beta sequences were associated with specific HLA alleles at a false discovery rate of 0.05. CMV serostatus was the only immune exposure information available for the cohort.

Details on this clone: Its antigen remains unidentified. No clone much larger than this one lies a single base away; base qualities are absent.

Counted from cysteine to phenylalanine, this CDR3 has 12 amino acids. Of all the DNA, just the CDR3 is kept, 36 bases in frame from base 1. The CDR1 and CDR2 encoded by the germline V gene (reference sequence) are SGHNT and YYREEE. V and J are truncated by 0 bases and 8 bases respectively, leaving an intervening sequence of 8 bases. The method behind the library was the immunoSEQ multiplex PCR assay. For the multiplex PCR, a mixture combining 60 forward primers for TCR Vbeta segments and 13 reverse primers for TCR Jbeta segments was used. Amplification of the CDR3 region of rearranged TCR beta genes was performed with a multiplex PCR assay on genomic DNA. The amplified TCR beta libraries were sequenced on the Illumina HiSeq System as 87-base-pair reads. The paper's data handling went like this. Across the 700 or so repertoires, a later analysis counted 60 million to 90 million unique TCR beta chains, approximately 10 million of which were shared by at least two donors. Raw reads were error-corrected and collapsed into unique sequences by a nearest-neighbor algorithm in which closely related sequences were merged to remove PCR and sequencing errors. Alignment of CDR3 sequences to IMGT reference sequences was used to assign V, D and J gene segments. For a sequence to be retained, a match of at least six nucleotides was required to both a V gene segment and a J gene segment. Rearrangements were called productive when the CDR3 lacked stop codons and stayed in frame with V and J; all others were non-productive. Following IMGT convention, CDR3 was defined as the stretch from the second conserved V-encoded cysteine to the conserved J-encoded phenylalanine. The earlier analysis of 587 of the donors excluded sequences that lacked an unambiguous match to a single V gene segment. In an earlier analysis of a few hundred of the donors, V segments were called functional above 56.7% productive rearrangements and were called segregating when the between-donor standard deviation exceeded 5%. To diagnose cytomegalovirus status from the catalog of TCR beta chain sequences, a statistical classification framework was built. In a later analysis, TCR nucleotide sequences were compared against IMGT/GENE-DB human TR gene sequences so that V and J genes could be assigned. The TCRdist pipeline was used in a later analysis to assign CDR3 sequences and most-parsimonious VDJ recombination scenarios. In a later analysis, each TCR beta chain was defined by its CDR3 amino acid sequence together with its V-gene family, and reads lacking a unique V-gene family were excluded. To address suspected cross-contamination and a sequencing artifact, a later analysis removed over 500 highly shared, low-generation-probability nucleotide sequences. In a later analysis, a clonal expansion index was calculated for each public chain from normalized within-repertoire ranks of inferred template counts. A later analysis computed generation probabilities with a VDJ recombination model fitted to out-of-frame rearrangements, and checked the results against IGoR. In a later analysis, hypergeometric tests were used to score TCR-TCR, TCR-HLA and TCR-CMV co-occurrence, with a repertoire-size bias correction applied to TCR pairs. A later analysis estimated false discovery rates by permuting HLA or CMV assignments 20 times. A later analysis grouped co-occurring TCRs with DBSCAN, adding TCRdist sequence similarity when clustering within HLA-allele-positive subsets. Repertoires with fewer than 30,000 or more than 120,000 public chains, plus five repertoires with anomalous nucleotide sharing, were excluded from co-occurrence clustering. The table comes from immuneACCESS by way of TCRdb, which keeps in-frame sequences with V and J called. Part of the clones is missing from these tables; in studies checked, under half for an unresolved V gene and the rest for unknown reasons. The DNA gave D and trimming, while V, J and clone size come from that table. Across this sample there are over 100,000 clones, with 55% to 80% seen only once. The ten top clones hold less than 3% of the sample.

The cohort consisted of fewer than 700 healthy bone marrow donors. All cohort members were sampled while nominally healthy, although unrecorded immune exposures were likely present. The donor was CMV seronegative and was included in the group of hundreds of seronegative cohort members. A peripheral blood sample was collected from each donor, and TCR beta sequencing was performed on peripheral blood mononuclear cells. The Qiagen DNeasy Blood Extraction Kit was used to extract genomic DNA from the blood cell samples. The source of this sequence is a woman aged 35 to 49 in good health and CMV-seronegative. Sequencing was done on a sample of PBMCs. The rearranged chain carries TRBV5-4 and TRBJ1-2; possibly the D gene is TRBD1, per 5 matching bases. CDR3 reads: CASSLGGWGYTF. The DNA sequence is TGTGCCAGCAGCTTGGGGGGCTGGGGCTACACCTTC.